This TCR beta chain was retrieved from a study of blood T cell repertoires in COVID-19. Looking at the study overall: The analysed material was cDNA or gDNA that came from T cells, B-cell-depleted T cells, or PBMCs.

The CDR3 has 14 amino acids. V was pared by 3 bases and J by 1 base, with 8 bases between. Germline V gene data show CDR1 as LNHDA and CDR2 as SQIVND (reference sequence). Produced via immunoSEQ multiplex PCR; TCRdb's table is partial and in-frame only. The sample has fewer than 250,000 clones, around 80% seen once. Participants were aged roughly 18 to 89 years from 24 US areas. This sequence was found in a woman aged 40-49 years with acute COVID-19. The chain couples TRBV19 to TRBJ2-3; a weak D match, TRBD2 (5 bases). The sample was PBMCs or T cells enriched from blood (not recorded which). The CDR3 protein is CASSMFGGTDTQYF. DNA for the CDR3: TGTGCCAGTAGTATGTTCGGGGGCACAGATACGCAGTATTTT.